The source of this T cell receptor (beta chain) is a study of blood T cells in healthy people across ages. Study findings and constraints: Without sorted subsets, naive and antigen-experienced compartments could not be conclusively compared.

Trimming removed 4 bases at V and 3 bases at J, with 10 bases between. CDR1 SNHLY and CDR2 FYNNEI come from the germline V gene. The CDR3 covers 13 residues. Notes on this clonotype: What it binds is unknown. This may come from a read error, since a much larger clone is one base off.

Alongside a J-beta primer mix, a sample-barcoded 5' primer served in a second PCR lasting 7 to 11 cycles. TCRdb re-analysed the 5' RACE reads in MiXCR, keeping a single row per CDR3 protein. The top ten clones hold about 11% of a sample with approximately 1.5 million distinct CDR3 sequences, 30% to 40% of them seen once. J is TRBJ2-7 and V is TRBV2, with a weak D call TRBD1 (5 bases). This clonotype originated in a woman aged 25-40 years in good health. The sequencing sample was made of blood. The CDR3 DNA reads TGTGCCAGCAGTGTACAGGAGAACTACGAGCAGTACTTC. Its protein is CASSVQENYEQYF.